This entry describes one TCR beta chain. These data belong to a study of blood T cell repertoires in COVID-19. Study background: PBMCs, B-cell-depleted T cells, or T cells provided the cDNA or gDNA that made up the material.

Authors' analysis steps: Estimation of nucleated cell counts was performed using reference gene primer amplification. Only in-frame clones appear in the TCRdb table, and some are missing; sequencing was by immunoSEQ multiplex PCR. V and J calls and clone size are copied from that table; D and trimming were computed from the DNA. The sample lists some 200,000 clones; about 79% were seen once. The CDR3 runs 15 residues. Germline-derived CDR1 and CDR2 are SGHKS and YYEKEE (reference sequence). V lost 4 bases and J 3 bases, leaving 14 bases between the germline ends. V usage is TRBV5-5 and J usage is TRBJ2-4; possibly TRBD2 for D (6 bases). The source is a woman aged 70-85 years with acute or convalescent COVID-19. Sequenced input: peripheral blood. The CDR3 here is CASSPRGFDKNIQYF. Written as DNA, the CDR3 is TGTGCCAGCAGCCCCCGGGGGTTCGACAAAAACATTCAGTACTTC. Variable domain in full (rest from reference TRBV5-5 and TRBJ2-4): DAGVTQSPTHLIKTRGQQVTLRCSPISGHKSVSWYQQVLGQGPQFIFQYYEKEERGRGNFPDRFSARQFPNYSSELNVNALLLGDSALYLCASSPRGFDKNIQYFGAGTRLSVL.